Listed below are T cell receptor beta chains from one sample, sequenced in a study of beta chain features in type 1 diabetes. Assay used: immunoSEQ multiplex PCR; TCRdb lists only in-frame clones, some missing. The sample holds 200,000 to 250,000 clones, roughly 14% seen once. The sequencing input was naive CD4+ T cells from blood. These receptors all stem from a woman between 35 and 50 years old in good health. CDR3s include the opening cysteine and the closing phenylalanine or tryptophan. D genes are given only for firm matches. Clone size appears in some rows only: once, few, many, or a class for an expanded clone.

TRBJ2-1	TRBV6-5	NA	NA	CASSLGAGQGQFF	TGTGCCAGCTCCCTGGGGGCAGGACAAGGGCAGTTCTTC
TRBJ1-1	TRBV18	NA	few	CASSPARAGLNTEAFF	TGTGCCAGCTCACCAGCTCGGGCAGGGCTGAACACTGAAGCTTTCTTT
TRBJ1-2	TRBV6-5	TRBD1	few	CASSGQGSYGYTF	TGTGCCAGCAGCGGACAGGGAAGCTATGGCTACACCTTC
TRBJ1-4	TRBV19	NA	few	CASSIYRAHEKLFF	TGTGCCAGTAGTATTTACAGGGCGCATGAAAAACTGTTTTTT
TRBJ1-6	TRBV7-9	NA	few	CASSPGSGNSPLHF	TGTGCCAGCAGCCCGGGATCGGGTAATTCACCCCTCCACTTT
TRBJ2-5	TRBV9	NA	NA	CASSVGGRETQYF	TGTGCCAGCAGCGTAGGTGGGAGGGAGACCCAGTACTTC
TRBJ2-3	TRBV7-9	TRBD2	few	CASTTGLAGPTDTQYF	TGTGCCAGCACCACTGGACTAGCGGGGCCCACAGATACGCAGTATTTT
TRBJ2-7	TRBV19	NA	few	CASTPGRGTYEQYF	TGTGCCAGTACCCCCGGCCGGGGAACCTACGAGCAGTACTTC
TRBJ2-5	TRBV2	NA	NA	CASTAATYQETQYF	TGTGCCAGCACGGCGGCAACTTACCAAGAGACCCAGTACTTC
TRBJ1-5	TRBV9	TRBD1	NA	CASSATGASNQPQHF	TGTGCCAGCAGCGCGACAGGGGCCAGCAATCAGCCCCAGCATTTT
TRBJ2-1	TRBV9	NA	NA	CASSGDRILGVTSNEQFF	TGTGCCAGCAGCGGCGACCGAATCCTAGGGGTGACCTCCAATGAGCAGTTCTTC
TRBJ1-5	TRBV2	TRBD1	NA	CASRPQGAGNQPQHF	TGTGCCAGCAGACCACAGGGGGCCGGCAATCAGCCCCAGCATTTT
TRBJ2-7	TRBV18	NA	NA	CASSPPGHTYEQYF	TGTGCCAGCTCACCACCGGGACATACCTACGAGCAGTACTTC
TRBJ2-2	TRBV29-1	NA	few	CSAVAGPIAGELFF	TGCAGCGCCGTCGCAGGGCCCATCGCCGGGGAGCTGTTTTTT
TRBJ2-1	TRBV7-9	TRBD2	few	CASSLGLAGDEQFF	TGTGCCAGCAGCCTAGGACTAGCGGGGGATGAGCAGTTCTTC
TRBJ2-2	TRBV6-5	NA	few	CASVAGLGTGELFF	TGTGCCAGCGTGGCAGGATTAGGAACCGGGGAGCTGTTTTTT
TRBJ2-7	TRBV6-5	TRBD1	few	CASSGYRGPGEQYF	TGTGCCAGCAGTGGCTACAGGGGTCCGGGGGAGCAGTACTTC
TRBJ1-2	TRBV27	TRBD1	NA	CASSLSWGQGRGYTF	TGTGCCAGCAGTTTATCGTGGGGACAGGGGAGGGGCTACACCTTC
TRBJ1-6	TRBV6-5	TRBD1	NA	CASSTGTGDNSPLHF	TGTGCCAGCAGTACCGGGACAGGGGATAATTCACCCCTCCACTTT
TRBJ2-5	TRBV4-2	TRBD2	NA	CASSQGGGTPETQYF	TGTGCCAGCAGCCAAGGCGGGGGGACCCCAGAGACCCAGTACTTC
TRBJ1-4	TRBV18	TRBD1	NA	CASSRQGTDEKLFF	TGTGCCAGCTCCCGACAGGGTACGGATGAAAAACTGTTTTTT
TRBJ1-4	TRBV7-2	NA	few	CASSPYLSEKLFF	TGTGCCAGCAGCCCTTATTTGAGCGAAAAACTGTTTTTT
TRBJ2-3	TRBV18	TRBD2	NA	CASSPLSGGPADTQYF	TGTGCCAGCTCACCTCTCAGCGGGGGGCCCGCAGATACGCAGTATTTT
TRBJ2-3	TRBV7-6	TRBD2	NA	CASSLALTSGGSGEGPEDTQYF	TGTGCCAGCAGCTTAGCGCTGACTAGCGGGGGTTCGGGGGAGGGCCCGGAGGATACGCAGTATTTT
TRBJ2-1	TRBV9	TRBD2	few	CASSAPGLASNEQFF	TGTGCCAGCAGCGCCCCGGGACTAGCCTCGAATGAGCAGTTCTTC
TRBJ1-4	TRBV5-1	NA	few	CASSLGQLDEKLFF	TGCGCCAGCAGCTTGGGACAGCTTGATGAAAAACTGTTTTTT